Below are 14 T cell receptor beta chains sequenced from a single sample in a study of T-cell reconstitution after alpha-beta-depleted transplantation in children. Researchers prepared the TCRbeta library using unique molecular identifiers, the study reports. Using its own MiXCR run on the PCR reads, TCRdb lists one record per CDR3 protein. The profile shows 90,000 to 100,000 distinct CDR3 sequences, more than 20% of them singletons. Sequencing was performed on PBMCs, taken before TCRalphabeta/CD19-depleted stem cell transplant. These receptors all come from a boy aged 2 to 10 with acute lymphoblastic leukemia, due to receive a stem cell transplant.

This clonotype appeared a few times. The chain combines TRBV4-3 with TRBJ1-4; TRBD1 agrees at 7 bases. The CDR3 sequence is 16 residues long. After removal of 1 base from V and 0 bases from J, the junction contained 2 bases not matched to a gene. CDR1 is LGHNA, CDR2 YSLEER, per germline. The CDR3 coding sequence is TGCGCCAGCAGCCAAGGAACAGGGGCAACTAATGAAAAACTGTTTTTT. This codes for CASSQGTGATNEKLFF.

V and J are TRBV4-1 and TRBJ1-6; 7 bases match TRBD1. From germline, CDR1 is MGHRA and CDR2 YSYEKL. The trim removed 1 base at V and 2 bases at J, leaving 11 bases unmatched. The CDR3 covers 19 residues. The CDR3: CASSQAFSGTVAYNSPLHF. The DNA of the CDR3 is TGCGCCAGCAGCCAAGCCTTCTCCGGGACAGTGGCCTATAATTCACCCCTCCACTTT.

This clonotype was picked up a small number of times. The chain joins TRBV29-1 to TRBJ1-3, with D perhaps TRBD1 (5 bases). In germline, CDR1 is SQVTM, CDR2 ANQGSEA. The CDR3 is made up of 11 amino acids. The CDR3 loop is CTVRQGNTIYF. CDR3 DNA: TGCACCGTCCGACAGGGAAACACCATATATTTT.

V and J are TRBV20-1 and TRBJ2-3; D possibly corresponds to TRBD2 (6 bases). This CDR3 spans 17 amino acids. Germline CDR1 and CDR2: DFQATT and SNEGSKA (reference sequence). Trimming took off 0 bases at V and 10 bases at J, with 26 bases between the two ends. The CDR3 is CSAREISGLLLPDAQYF. The CDR3 DNA is TGCAGTGCTAGAGAAATCTCGGGACTGCTCCTCCCCGATGCGCAGTATTTT.

A few counts support this clonotype. The chain carries TRBV4-3 and TRBJ2-3; 7 bases match TRBD2. Germline CDR1 and CDR2: LGHNA and YSLEER. CDR3 size: 19 residues. The J segment lost 0 bases and the V segment lost 1 base, leaving 13 bases of the junction unmatched. The CDR3 protein is CASSQVGSGIGSSTDTQYF. As DNA, the CDR3 is TGCGCCAGCAGCCAAGTCGGGAGCGGGATCGGGAGTAGCACAGATACGCAGTATTTT.

In its sample, this clonotype was seen a few times. The genes are TRBV7-9 and TRBJ2-7; 7 nucleotides agree with TRBD1. Losses at the gene ends were 4 bases for V and 2 bases for J; bases not matched to a gene: 5. CDR1 and CDR2 (germline): SEHNR, FQNEAQ (reference sequence). This CDR3 region has 14 residues. The CDR3 here is CASSSPGQPYEQYF. In DNA, the CDR3 is TGTGCCAGCAGCTCCCCGGGACAGCCCTACGAGCAGTACTTC.

The rearrangement joins TRBV20-1 to TRBJ2-7, with 7 nucleotides matching TRBD1. CDR1 and CDR2 (germline): DFQATT, SNEGSKA (reference sequence). V lost 8 bases, J lost 2 bases, and 3 bases stayed unmatched. The CDR3 extends over 11 amino acids. The DNA of the CDR3 is TGCAGTACCGGGACAGCCTACGAGCAGTACTTC. Translating gives CSTGTAYEQYF.

In its sample, this clonotype was seen many times. The chain employs TRBV7-2 and TRBJ1-5; D gene uncertain. The germline gives CDR1 SGHTA, CDR2 FQGNSA. This CDR3 contains 13 residues. The V end lost 5 bases, the J end lost 2 bases, and 7 bases lay between the germline ends. Written as DNA, the CDR3 is TGTGCCAGCAGCCCCGGGGGCAATCAGCCCCAGCATTTT. It encodes CASSPGGNQPQHF.

This clonotype was detected a few times. V gene TRBV7-3 combines with J gene TRBJ2-3; D is ambiguous. Germline V gives CDR1 SGHTA, CDR2 FQGTGA. Trimming removed 1 base at V and 0 bases at J, with 8 bases between. The CDR3 is made up of 15 amino acids. The CDR3 here is CASSLIESSTDTQYF. DNA of the CDR3: TGTGCCAGCAGCTTAATAGAAAGCAGCACAGATACGCAGTATTTT.

The table lists this clonotype with a few counts. This chain uses TRBV2 with TRBJ2-1, with D unclear. Germline CDR1 and CDR2: SNHLY and FYNNEI. V was cut by 7 bases and J by 0 bases, with 10 bases left in between. The CDR3 extends over 14 amino acids. For the CDR3, the DNA is TGTGCCAGCACGATCTATGGCTCCTACAATGAGCAGTTCTTC. Amino acid sequence: CASTIYGSYNEQFF. The variable domain in full, completed from reference TRBV2 and TRBJ2-1, reads EPEVTQTPSHQVTQMGQEVILRCVPISNHLYFYWYRQILGQKVEFLVSFYNNEISEKSEIFDDQFSVERPDGSNFTLKIRSTKLEDSAMYFCASTIYGSYNEQFFGPGTRLTVL.

This clonotype was detected many times. The chain carries TRBV5-1 and TRBJ1-4, with D perhaps TRBD1 (5 bases). CDR1 is SGHRS and CDR2 is YFSETQ in the germline V gene. Trimming pared 4 bases from V and 0 bases from J, leaving 13 bases between. The CDR3 consists of 16 residues. The CDR3 DNA reads as TGCGCCAGCAGCAGTTCCGGGGCTACAACTAATGAAAAACTGTTTTTT. Translated: CASSSSGATTNEKLFF. The complete variable domain, with remaining parts taken from reference TRBV5-1 and TRBJ1-4, reads KAGVTQTPRYLIKTRGQQVTLSCSPISGHRSVSWYQQTPGQGLQFLFEYFSETQRNKGNFPGRFSGRQFSNSRSEMNVSTLELGDSALYLCASSSSGATTNEKLFFGSGTQLSVL.

The chain has TRBV7-8 and TRBJ2-3; D not resolved. CDR3 length equals 15 residues. Germline assignment: CDR1 SGHVS and CDR2 FQNEAQ. V was trimmed by 5 bases and J by 1 base, leaving 13 bases between them. The CDR3 reads CASSHKEFGTDTQYF. As DNA, the CDR3 is TGTGCCAGCAGCCACAAAGAGTTTGGCACAGATACGCAGTATTTT.

The chain combines TRBV6-4 with TRBJ1-4, with TRBD1 matching 9 bases. Germline V gene sequence: CDR1 MRHNA, CDR2 SNTAGT. V shed 4 bases and J 8 bases; nucleotides not matched to a gene: 8. This CDR3 comprises 15 residues. The CDR3 loop is CASSVRPGTGEKLFF. The DNA of the CDR3 is TGTGCCAGCAGTGTCCGACCAGGGACAGGGGAAAAACTGTTTTTT.

The chain uses TRBV28 and TRBJ2-6, with no clear D. Germline V gives CDR1 MDHEN, CDR2 SYDVKM. The germline V and J ends were trimmed by 6 bases and 4 bases, with 10 bases remaining between them. The CDR3 runs 14 residues. In DNA form, the CDR3 reads TGTGCCAGCAGAACAGCTCCCGGGGCCAACGTCCTGACTTTC. Amino acid sequence: CASRTAPGANVLTF.